These 13 T cell receptor beta chains originate from one sample sequenced in a study of spatial heterogeneity in lung cancer. Findings of the study overall: Tumors with more nonsynonymous mutations had more expanded intratumoral alpha and beta TCRs.

Each CDR3 protein is one row after TCRdb ran MiXCR on the 5' RACE reads. Here the sample spans about 15,000 distinct CDR3 sequences, around 7.8% being singletons. Time point defined: sample taken at primary tumor resection. These TCRs' antigens remain unknown. Material: lung tumor tissue, obtained at surgery. The receptor source for this set is a male donor with early-stage non-small cell lung cancer.

This clonotype has ten or more counts. This chain connects TRBV3-1 to TRBJ2-1, with 13 bases matching TRBD2. V was clipped by 5 bases and J by 10 bases; unmatched bases: 8. This CDR3 is built from 15 residues. The germline V gene has CDR1 LGHDT and CDR2 YNNKEL (reference sequence). CDR3 amino acids: CASSFGTSGVREQFF. Here the CDR3 DNA reads TGTGCCAGCAGCTTTGGGACTAGCGGGGTCCGCGAGCAGTTCTTC.

This clonotype showed up just a few times. This chain uses TRBV6-6 with TRBJ2-3, with 8 nucleotides matching TRBD2. The CDR3 length is 16 residues. Germline values: CDR1 MNHNY, CDR2 SVGAGI (reference sequence). The V and J ends lost 5 bases and 2 bases, in that order; junction bases with no gene match: 9. CDR3 region: CASSPPTSGVTDTQYF. The CDR3 DNA reads as TGTGCCAGCAGTCCCCCAACTAGCGGTGTCACAGATACGCAGTATTTT.

This clonotype was picked up many times. A much larger clone lies a single base off, so this may be a read error. V gene TRBV20-1 combines with J gene TRBJ2-3; 11 bases fit TRBD2. With V trimmed by 7 bases and J by 5 bases, 8 bases remained unmatched. CDR1 DFQATT and CDR2 SNEGSKA come from the germline V gene (reference sequence). The CDR3 runs to 14 residues. The CDR3 reads CSVIAGGRLDTQYF. The CDR3 bases are TGCAGTGTCATAGCGGGAGGGCGGTTAGATACGCAGTATTTT.

This clonotype came up many times. The chain has TRBV11-2 and TRBJ1-1, with D unresolved. The ends were cut back, 0 bases at V and 5 bases at J, with 16 bases in the middle. Germline V gene sequence: CDR1 SGHAT, CDR2 FQNNGV. This CDR3 has 16 amino acids. Here the CDR3 DNA reads TGTGCCAGCAGCTTAGATAGGAGATGGCTGTGGACTGAAGCTTTCTTT. Residues: CASSLDRRWLWTEAFF.

This clonotype was seen many times. The chain couples TRBV6-5 to TRBJ1-6; D gene ambiguous. Trimming pared 4 bases from V and 3 bases from J, leaving 10 bases between. Germline lookup yields CDR1 MNHEY and CDR2 SVGAGI. The length of the CDR3 is 15 residues. CDR3 protein: CASSSGRFYNSPLHF. For the CDR3, the DNA is TGTGCCAGCAGTTCTGGACGGTTCTATAATTCACCCCTCCACTTT.

This clonotype was recorded at least ten times. This chain uses TRBV7-9 with TRBJ1-1; D gene unclear. Germline V gene sequence: CDR1 SEHNR, CDR2 FQNEAQ (reference sequence). The V end lost 4 bases, the J end lost 2 bases, and 5 bases lay between the germline ends. This CDR3 has 12 residues. The CDR3 DNA reads as TGTGCCAGCAGCTCGGCCAACACTGAAGCTTTCTTT. Its protein product is CASSSANTEAFF.

J is TRBJ2-1 and V is TRBV27; 12 nucleotides line up with TRBD2. The CDR3 totals 13 residues. CDR1 is MNHEY, CDR2 SMNVEV, per germline (reference sequence). V shed 4 bases, J shed 15 bases, and the junction held 7 bases outside the gene matches. CDR3: CASSSLAGGRWFF. The CDR3 region has the DNA TGTGCCAGCAGTTCGCTAGCGGGAGGGAGGTGGTTCTTC.

This clonotype was observed a handful of times. The V and J genes are TRBV20-1 and TRBJ2-3; 9 bases agree with TRBD2. In germline, CDR1 is DFQATT, CDR2 SNEGSKA (reference sequence). This CDR3 spans 15 amino acids. The junction had 5 bases not matched to a gene; V was cut back by 4 bases and J by 0 bases. The CDR3 spells CSATGTSGSTDTQYF. DNA of the CDR3: TGCAGTGCTACCGGAACTAGCGGGAGCACAGATACGCAGTATTTT.

This clonotype showed up many times. The chain combines TRBV20-1 with TRBJ2-1; TRBD1 matches 9 bases. The CDR3 sequence is 16 residues long. The germline V gene has CDR1 DFQATT and CDR2 SNEGSKA (reference sequence). Germline trimming cut 0 bases from V and 2 bases from J; bases unmatched to any gene: 5. The CDR3 nucleotides are TGCAGTGCTAGAGATGCGGGACAGGGCGCCTACAATGAGCAGTTCTTC. Protein product: CSARDAGQGAYNEQFF.

V usage is TRBV7-2 and J usage is TRBJ2-4; D could derive from TRBD1 or TRBD2 (5 bases each). The CDR3 totals 11 residues. Trimming removed 5 bases at V and 9 bases at J, with 8 bases between. Germline values: CDR1 SGHTA, CDR2 FQGNSA. As DNA, the CDR3 is TGTGCCAGCAGCGAGAGGGGCATTCAGTACTTC. Amino acids: CASSERGIQYF.

This clonotype was recorded many times. V and J are TRBV3-1 and TRBJ2-4; D gene uncertain. The CDR3 spans 14 residues. CDR1 and CDR2 (germline): LGHDT, YNNKEL (reference sequence). V lost 0 bases and J lost 2, with 5 bases in between. This CDR3 is CASSQEGTKNIQYF. CDR3 in DNA: TGTGCCAGCAGCCAAGAGGGAACCAAAAACATTCAGTACTTC.

This clonotype occurred many times. V gene TRBV20-1 combines with J gene TRBJ2-5, with 9 bases aligning to TRBD2. J gave up 5 bases and V 4 bases, and 5 bases lay outside the gene matches. CDR1 DFQATT and CDR2 SNEGSKA come from the germline V gene (reference sequence). The CDR3 covers 13 residues. The CDR3 DNA follows: TGCAGTGCTATAAAGCGGGAGGACGAGACCCAGTACTTC. Its translation is CSAIKREDETQYF.

The V call is TRBV29-1, the J call TRBJ2-2; D is undetermined. V was shortened by 5 bases and J by 2 bases, with 9 bases between the two germline ends. The CDR3 totals 13 residues. CDR1 and CDR2 from the germline V gene are SQVTM and ANQGSEA. CDR3 sequence (DNA): TGCAGCGTTCTCGCCTTTAACACCGGGGAGCTGTTTTTT. Protein product: CSVLAFNTGELFF.